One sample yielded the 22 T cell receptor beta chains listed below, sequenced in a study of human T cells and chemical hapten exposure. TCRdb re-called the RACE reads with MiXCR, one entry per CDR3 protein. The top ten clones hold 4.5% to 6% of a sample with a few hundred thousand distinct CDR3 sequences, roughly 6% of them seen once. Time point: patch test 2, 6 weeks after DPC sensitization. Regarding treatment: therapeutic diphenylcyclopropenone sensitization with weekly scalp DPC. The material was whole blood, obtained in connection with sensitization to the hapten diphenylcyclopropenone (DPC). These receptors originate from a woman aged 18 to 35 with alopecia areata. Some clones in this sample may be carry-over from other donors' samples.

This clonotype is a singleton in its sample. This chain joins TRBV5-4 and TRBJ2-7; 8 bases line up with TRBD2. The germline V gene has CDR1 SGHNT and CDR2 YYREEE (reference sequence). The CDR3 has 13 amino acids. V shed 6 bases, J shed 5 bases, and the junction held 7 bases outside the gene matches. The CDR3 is CASNPAGVNEQYF. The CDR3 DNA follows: TGTGCCAGCAACCCAGCGGGGGTAAACGAGCAGTACTTC.

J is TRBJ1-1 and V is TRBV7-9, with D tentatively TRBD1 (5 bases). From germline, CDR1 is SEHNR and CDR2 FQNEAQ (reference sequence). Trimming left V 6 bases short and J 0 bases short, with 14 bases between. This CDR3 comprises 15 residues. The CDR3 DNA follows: TGTGCCAGCAGTGAACAGGAATACATGAACACTGAAGCTTTCTTT. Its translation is CASSEQEYMNTEAFF.

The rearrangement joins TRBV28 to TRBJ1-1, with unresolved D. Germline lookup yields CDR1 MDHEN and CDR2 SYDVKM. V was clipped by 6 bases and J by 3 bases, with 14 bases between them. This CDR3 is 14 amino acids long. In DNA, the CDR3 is TGTGCCAGCAGCCAGATTACGGCCGACACTGAAGCTTTCTTT. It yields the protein CASSQITADTEAFF.

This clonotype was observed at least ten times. CDR3 bases: TGTGCCAGCAGCGCGGGACATACCAGCTCTGGAAACACCATATATTTT. Translated, it gives CASSAGHTSSGNTIYF. The V call is TRBV6-1, the J call TRBJ1-3; D is perhaps TRBD1 (6 bases). The CDR3 covers 16 residues. The germline V and J ends were trimmed by 6 bases and 0 bases, with 15 bases remaining between them. Germline values: CDR1 MNHNS, CDR2 SASEGT.

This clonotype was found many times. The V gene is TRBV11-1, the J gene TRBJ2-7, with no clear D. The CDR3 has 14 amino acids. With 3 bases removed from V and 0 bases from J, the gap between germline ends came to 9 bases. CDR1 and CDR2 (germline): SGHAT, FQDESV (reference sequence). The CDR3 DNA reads TGTGCCAGCAGCTTCACGACGGTCTCCTACGAGCAGTACTTC. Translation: CASSFTTVSYEQYF.

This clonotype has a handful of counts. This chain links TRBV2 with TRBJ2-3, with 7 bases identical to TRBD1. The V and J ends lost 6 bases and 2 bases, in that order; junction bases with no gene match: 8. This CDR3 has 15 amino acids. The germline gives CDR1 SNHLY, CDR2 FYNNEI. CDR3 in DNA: TGTGCCAGCAGGATAGAGGGGGCATTCACAGATACGCAGTATTTT. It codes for CASRIEGAFTDTQYF. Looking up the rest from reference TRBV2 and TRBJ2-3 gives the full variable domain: EPEVTQTPSHQVTQMGQEVILRCVPISNHLYFYWYRQILGQKVEFLVSFYNNEISEKSEIFDDQFSVERPDGSNFTLKIRSTKLEDSAMYFCASRIEGAFTDTQYFGPGTRLTVL.

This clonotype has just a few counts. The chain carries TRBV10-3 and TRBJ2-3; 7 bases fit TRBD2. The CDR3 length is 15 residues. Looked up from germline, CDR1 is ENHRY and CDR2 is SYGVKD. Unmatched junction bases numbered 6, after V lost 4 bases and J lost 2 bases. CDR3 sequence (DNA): TGTGCCATCAGTGGGAGAACTAGCGTCACAGATACGCAGTATTTT. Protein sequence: CAISGRTSVTDTQYF.

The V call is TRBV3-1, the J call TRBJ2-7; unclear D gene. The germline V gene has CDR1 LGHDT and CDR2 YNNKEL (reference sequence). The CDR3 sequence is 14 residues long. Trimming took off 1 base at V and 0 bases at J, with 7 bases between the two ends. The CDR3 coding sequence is TGTGCCAGCAGCCAAGTTCCGTACTCCTACGAGCAGTACTTC. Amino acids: CASSQVPYSYEQYF.

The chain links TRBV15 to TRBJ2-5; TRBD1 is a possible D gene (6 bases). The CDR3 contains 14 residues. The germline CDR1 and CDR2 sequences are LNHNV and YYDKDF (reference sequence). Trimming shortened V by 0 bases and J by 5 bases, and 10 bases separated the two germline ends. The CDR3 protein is CATSREKGDETQYF. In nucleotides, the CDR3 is TGTGCCACCAGCAGAGAAAAGGGGGACGAGACCCAGTACTTC.

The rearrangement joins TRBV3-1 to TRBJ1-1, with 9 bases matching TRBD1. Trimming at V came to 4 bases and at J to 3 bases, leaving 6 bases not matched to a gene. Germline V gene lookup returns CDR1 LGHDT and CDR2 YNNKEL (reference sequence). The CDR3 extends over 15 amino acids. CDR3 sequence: CASSLTGGPDTEAFF. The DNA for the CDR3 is TGTGCCAGCAGCCTTACAGGGGGCCCAGACACTGAAGCTTTCTTT.

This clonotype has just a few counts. The CDR3 nucleotides are TGCGCCAGCAGCGGAGGGACTAGCGGGATTACTGAGCAGTTCTTC. Residues: CASSGGTSGITEQFF. The chain links TRBV5-1 to TRBJ2-1; TRBD2 matches 13 bases. The V segment lost 4 bases and the J segment 9 bases; nucleotides outside the gene matches: 7. Germline V gives CDR1 SGHRS, CDR2 YFSETQ. The length of the CDR3 is 15 residues.

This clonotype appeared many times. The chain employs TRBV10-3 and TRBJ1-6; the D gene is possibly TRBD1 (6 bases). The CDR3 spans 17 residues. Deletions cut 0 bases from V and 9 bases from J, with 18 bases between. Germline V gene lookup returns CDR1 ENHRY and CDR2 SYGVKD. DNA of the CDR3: TGTGCCATCAGTGAGTCTCATGATGGGGGCGCGGGTTCACCCCTCCACTTT. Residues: CAISESHDGGAGSPLHF.

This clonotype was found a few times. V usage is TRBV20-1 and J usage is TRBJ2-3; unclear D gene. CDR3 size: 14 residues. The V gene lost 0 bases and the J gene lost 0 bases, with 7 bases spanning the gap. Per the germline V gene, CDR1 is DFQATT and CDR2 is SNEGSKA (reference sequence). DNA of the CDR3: TGCAGTGCTAGAGAAGCGAGAAGCACAGATACGCAGTATTTT. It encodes CSAREARSTDTQYF.

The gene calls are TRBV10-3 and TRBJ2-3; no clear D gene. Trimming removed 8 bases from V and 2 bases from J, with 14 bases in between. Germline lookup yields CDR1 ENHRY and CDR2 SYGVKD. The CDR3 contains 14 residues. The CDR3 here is CAISAGVLTDTQYF. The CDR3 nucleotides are TGTGCCATCTCGGCAGGCGTCCTCACAGATACGCAGTATTTT.

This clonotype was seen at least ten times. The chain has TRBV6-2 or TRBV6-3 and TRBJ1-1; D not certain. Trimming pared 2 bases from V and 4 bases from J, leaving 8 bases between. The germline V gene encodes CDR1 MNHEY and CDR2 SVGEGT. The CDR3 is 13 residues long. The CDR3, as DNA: TGTGCCAGCAGTTACGCATGGATCACTGAAGCTTTCTTT. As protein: CASSYAWITEAFF.

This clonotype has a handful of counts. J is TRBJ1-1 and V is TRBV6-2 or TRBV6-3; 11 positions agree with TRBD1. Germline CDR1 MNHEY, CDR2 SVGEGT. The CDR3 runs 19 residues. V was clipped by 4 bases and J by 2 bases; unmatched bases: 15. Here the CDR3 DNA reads TGTGCCAGCAGTTGGGACAGGGGGAAAGCCTCCGAAGTAAACACTGAAGCTTTCTTT. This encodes CASSWDRGKASEVNTEAFF.

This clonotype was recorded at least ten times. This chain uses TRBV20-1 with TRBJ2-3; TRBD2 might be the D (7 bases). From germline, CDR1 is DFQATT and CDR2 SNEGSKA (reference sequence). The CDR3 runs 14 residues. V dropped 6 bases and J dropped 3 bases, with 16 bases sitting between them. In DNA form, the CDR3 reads TGCAGTGCCTCTCAGGGAGGGGGGACAGATACGCAGTATTTT. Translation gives CSASQGGGTDTQYF.

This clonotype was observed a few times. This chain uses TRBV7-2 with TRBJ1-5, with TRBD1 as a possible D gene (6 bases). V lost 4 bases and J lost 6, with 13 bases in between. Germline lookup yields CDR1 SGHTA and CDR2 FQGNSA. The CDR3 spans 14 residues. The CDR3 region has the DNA TGTGCCAGCAGCTCCTCAGGGGCTAGTCAGCCCCAGCATTTT. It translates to CASSSSGASQPQHF.

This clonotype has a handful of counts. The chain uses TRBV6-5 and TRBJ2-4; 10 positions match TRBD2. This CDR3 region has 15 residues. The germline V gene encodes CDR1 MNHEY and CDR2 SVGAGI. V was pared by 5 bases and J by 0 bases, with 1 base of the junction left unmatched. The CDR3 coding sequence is TGTGCCAGCAGTCTAGCGGGGGTAGCCAAAAACATTCAGTACTTC. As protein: CASSLAGVAKNIQYF.

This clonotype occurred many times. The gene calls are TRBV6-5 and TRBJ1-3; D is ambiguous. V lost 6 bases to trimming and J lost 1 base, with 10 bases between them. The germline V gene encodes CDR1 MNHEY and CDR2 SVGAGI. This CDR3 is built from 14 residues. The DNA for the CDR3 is TGTGCCAGCAGCTCAGACGAATCTGGAAACACCATATATTTT. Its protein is CASSSDESGNTIYF.

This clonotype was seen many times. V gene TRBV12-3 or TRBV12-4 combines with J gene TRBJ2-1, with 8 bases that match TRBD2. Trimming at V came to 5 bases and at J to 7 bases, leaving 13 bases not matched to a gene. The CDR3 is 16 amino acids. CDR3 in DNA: TGTGCCAGCAGTCTCCAAGATAGCGGGGCCGGGAATGAGCAGTTCTTC. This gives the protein CASSLQDSGAGNEQFF.

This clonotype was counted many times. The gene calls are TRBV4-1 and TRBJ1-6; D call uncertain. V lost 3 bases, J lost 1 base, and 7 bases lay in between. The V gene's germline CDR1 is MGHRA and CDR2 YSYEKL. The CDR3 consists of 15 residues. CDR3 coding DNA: TGCGCCAGCAGCCACGGATCGTCCTATAATTCACCCCTCCACTTT. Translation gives CASSHGSSYNSPLHF.